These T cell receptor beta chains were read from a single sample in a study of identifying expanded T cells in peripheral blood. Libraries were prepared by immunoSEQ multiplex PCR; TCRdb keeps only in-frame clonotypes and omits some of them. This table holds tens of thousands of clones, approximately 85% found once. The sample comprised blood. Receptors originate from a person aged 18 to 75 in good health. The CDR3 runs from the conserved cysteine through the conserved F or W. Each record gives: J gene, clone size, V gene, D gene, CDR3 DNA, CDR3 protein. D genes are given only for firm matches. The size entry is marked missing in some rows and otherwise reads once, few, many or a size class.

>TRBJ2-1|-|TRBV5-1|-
TGCGCCAGCAGCGTCGGGAGTTGGAATGAGCAGTTCTTC
CASSVGSWNEQFF
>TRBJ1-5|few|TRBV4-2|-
TGTGCCAGCAGCCAAGACGGACAGTTCAATCAGCCCCAGCATTTT
CASSQDGQFNQPQHF
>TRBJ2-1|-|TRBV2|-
TGTGCCAGCAGTGGTTATGGTAACTCCAATGAGCAGTTCTTC
CASSGYGNSNEQFF
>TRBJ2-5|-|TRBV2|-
TGTGCCAGCAGTGAATACGAGACCCAGTACTTC
CASSEYETQYF
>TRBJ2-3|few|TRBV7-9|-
TGTGCCAGCAGCGAGGACCCGAGGGGTACGCAGTATTTT
CASSEDPRGTQYF
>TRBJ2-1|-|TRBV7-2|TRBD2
TGTGCCAGCAGCTTAGGTAGTGGACTAGCGGGAGGGTCGTTGTTCTTC
CASSLGSGLAGGSLFF
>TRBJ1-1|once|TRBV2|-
TGTGCCAGCAGTGAAACGCGGGATACTGAAGCTTTCTTT
CASSETRDTEAFF
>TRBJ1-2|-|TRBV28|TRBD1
TGTGCCAGCAGTCCGCCTCGGGGACAGGACTATGGCTACACCTTC
CASSPPRGQDYGYTF
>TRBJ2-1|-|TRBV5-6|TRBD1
TGTGCCAGCAGCATAAGGCGGACAGGGTACAATGAGCAGTTCTTC
CASSIRRTGYNEQFF
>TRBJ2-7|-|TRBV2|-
TGTGCCAGCAGAATCACTTCCTACGAGCAGTACTTC
CASRITSYEQYF
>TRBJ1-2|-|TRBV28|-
TGTGCCAGCAGTTTCCGACAGAAAGCTGGCTACACCTTC
CASSFRQKAGYTF
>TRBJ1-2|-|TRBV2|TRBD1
TGTGCCAGCAGCCCGGGCGAGGGGGCCTTTGCTGGCTACACCTTC
CASSPGEGAFAGYTF
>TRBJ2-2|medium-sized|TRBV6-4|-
TGTGCCAGCAGTGACTCCGACACCGGGGAGCTGTTTTTT
CASSDSDTGELFF
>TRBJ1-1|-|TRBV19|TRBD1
TGTGCCAGTAGTATAAAGGCGCCAGGGGGCGCTGACACTGAAGCTTTCTTT
CASSIKAPGGADTEAFF
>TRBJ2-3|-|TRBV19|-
TGTGCCAGTAGTACAACTGGAGAAAACACAGATACGCAGTATTTT
CASSTTGENTDTQYF
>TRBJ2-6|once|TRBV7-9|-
TGTGCCAGCAGCTGGACCTCTGGGGCCAACGTCCTGACTTTC
CASSWTSGANVLTF
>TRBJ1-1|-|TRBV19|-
TGTGCCAGTAGTATAGATCTTACGCCGGTGGGGACAGAAGCTTTCTTT
CASSIDLTPVGTEAFF